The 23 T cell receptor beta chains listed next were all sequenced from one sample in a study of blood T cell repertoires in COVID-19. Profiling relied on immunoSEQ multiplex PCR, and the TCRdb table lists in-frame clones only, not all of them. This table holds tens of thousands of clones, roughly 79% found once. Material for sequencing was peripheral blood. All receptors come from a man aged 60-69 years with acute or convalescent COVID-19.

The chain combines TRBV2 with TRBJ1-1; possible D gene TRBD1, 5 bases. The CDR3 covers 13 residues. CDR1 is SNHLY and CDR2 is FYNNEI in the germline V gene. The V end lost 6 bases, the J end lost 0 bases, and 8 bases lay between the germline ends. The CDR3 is CASRGDLNTEAFF. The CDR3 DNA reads TGTGCCAGCAGGGGGGACTTGAACACTGAAGCTTTCTTT.

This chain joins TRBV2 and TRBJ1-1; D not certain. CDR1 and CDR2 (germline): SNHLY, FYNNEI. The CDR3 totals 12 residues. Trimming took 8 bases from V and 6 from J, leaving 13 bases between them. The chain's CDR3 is CASSLFAAEAFF. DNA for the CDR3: TGTGCCAGCTCGCTATTTGCCGCTGAAGCTTTCTTT.

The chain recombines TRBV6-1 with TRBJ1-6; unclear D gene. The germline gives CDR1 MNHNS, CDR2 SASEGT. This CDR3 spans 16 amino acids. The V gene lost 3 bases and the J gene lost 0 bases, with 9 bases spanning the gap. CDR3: CASSDYRYSYNSPLHF. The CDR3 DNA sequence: TGTGCCAGCAGTGATTATAGATACTCCTATAATTCACCCCTCCACTTT.

The CDR3 nucleotides read TGTGCCAGCAGCTTAACAGTGACAGGGAGGCAGTATTTT. Translated, it gives CASSLTVTGRQYF. The chain has TRBV7-3 and TRBJ2-3, with TRBD1 identical over 7 bases. Germline-derived CDR1 and CDR2 are SGHTA and FQGTGA. With 0 bases clipped from V and 11 bases from J, the junction kept 5 bases outside the gene matches. CDR3 length: 13 residues.

The CDR3 bases are TGTGCCTGGAACGGGCGGGGGGGACAAGAGACCCAGTACTTC. Translated: CAWNGRGGQETQYF. V usage is TRBV30 and J usage is TRBJ2-5; 9 bases align to TRBD2. Germline V lookup: CDR1 GTSNPN, CDR2 SVGIG (reference sequence). Unmatched junction bases numbered 5, after V lost 4 bases and J lost 2 bases. CDR3 size: 14 residues.

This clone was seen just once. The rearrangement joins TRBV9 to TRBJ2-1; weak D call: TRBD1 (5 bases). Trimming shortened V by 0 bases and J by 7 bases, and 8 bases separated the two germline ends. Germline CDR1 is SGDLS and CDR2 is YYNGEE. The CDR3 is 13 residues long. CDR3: CASSVVGVNEQFF. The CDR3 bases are TGTGCCAGCAGCGTAGTAGGGGTAAATGAGCAGTTCTTC.

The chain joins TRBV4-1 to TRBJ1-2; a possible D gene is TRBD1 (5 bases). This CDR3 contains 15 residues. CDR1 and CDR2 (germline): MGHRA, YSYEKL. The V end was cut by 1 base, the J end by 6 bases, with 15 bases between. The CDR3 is CASSQVIGGGHGYTF. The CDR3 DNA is TGCGCCAGCAGCCAAGTGATCGGGGGAGGGCATGGCTACACCTTC.

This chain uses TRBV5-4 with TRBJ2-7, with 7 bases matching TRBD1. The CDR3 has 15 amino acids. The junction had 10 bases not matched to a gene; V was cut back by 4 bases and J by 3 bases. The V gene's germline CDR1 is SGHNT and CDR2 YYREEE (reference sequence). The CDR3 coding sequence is TGTGCCAGCAGCCCAGGGGGACATCTCAACTACGAGCAGTACTTC. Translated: CASSPGGHLNYEQYF.

The CDR3 here is CASSDTYSGNTIYF. DNA for the CDR3: TGTGCCAGCAGCGACACCTACTCTGGAAACACCATATATTTT. The genes are TRBV4-2 and TRBJ1-3, with D unclear. Trimming removed 5 bases from V and 0 bases from J, with 8 bases in between. Germline V gene data show CDR1 as LGHNA and CDR2 as YNFKEQ. The CDR3 loop spans 14 amino acids.

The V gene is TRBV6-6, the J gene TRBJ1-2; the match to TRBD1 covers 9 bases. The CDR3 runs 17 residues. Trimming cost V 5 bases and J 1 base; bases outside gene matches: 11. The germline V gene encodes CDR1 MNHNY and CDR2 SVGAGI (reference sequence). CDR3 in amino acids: CASSLGVPGQGNYGYTF. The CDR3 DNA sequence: TGTGCCAGCAGTCTAGGGGTACCGGGACAGGGTAACTATGGCTACACCTTC.

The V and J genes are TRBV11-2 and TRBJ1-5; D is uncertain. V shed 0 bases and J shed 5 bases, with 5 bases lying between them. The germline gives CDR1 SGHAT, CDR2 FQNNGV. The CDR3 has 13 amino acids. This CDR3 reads CASSLDRDQPQHF. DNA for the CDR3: TGTGCCAGCAGCTTAGATCGGGATCAGCCCCAGCATTTT.

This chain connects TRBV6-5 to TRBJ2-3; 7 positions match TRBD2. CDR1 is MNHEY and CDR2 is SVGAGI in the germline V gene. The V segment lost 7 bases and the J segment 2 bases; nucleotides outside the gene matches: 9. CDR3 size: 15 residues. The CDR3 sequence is CASKFTGGTTDTQYF. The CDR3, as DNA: TGTGCCAGCAAATTTACGGGGGGAACCACAGATACGCAGTATTTT.

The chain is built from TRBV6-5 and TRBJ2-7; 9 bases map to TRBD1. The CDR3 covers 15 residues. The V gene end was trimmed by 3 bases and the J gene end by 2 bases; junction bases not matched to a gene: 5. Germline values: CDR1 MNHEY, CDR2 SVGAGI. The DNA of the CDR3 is TGTGCCAGCAGTTATACAGGGGGCCACGCCTACGAGCAGTACTTC. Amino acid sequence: CASSYTGGHAYEQYF.

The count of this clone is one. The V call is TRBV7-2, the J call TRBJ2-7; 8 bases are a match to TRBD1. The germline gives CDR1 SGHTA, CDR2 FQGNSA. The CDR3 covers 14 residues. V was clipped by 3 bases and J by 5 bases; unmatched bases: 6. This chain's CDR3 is CASSFGQGVNEQYF. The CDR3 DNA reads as TGTGCCAGCAGCTTTGGACAGGGAGTTAACGAGCAGTACTTC.

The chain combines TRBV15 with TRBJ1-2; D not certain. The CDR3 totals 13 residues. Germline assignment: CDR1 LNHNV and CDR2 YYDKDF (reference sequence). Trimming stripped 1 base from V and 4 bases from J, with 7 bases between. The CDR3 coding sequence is TGTGCCACCAGCAGAGGACACACCTATGGCTACACCTTC. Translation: CATSRGHTYGYTF.

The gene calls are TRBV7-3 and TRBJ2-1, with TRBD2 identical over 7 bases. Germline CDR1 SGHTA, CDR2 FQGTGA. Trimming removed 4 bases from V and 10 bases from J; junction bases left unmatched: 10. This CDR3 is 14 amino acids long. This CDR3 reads CASSSNAGAGEQFF. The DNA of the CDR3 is TGTGCCAGCAGCTCAAATGCGGGAGCGGGGGAGCAGTTCTTC.

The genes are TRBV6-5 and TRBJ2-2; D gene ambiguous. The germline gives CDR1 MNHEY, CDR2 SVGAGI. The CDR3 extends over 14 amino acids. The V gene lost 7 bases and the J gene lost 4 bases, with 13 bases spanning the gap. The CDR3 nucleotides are TGTGCCAGCAATGCCCTCTGGGCCACCGGGGAGCTGTTTTTT. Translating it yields CASNALWATGELFF.

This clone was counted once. The CDR3: CASSFTGNGGTEAFF. The CDR3 DNA reads TGCGCCAGCAGCTTCACGGGCAACGGGGGGACTGAAGCTTTCTTT. The chain is built from TRBV5-1 and TRBJ1-1, with a tentative D call TRBD1 (5 bases). This CDR3 is built from 15 residues. Trimming cost V 2 bases and J 5 bases, with 16 bases left between them. In germline, CDR1 is SGHRS, CDR2 YFSETQ. Together with reference TRBV5-1 and TRBJ1-1, the CDR3 gives the full variable domain: KAGVTQTPRYLIKTRGQQVTLSCSPISGHRSVSWYQQTPGQGLQFLFEYFSETQRNKGNFPGRFSGRQFSNSRSEMNVSTLELGDSALYLCASSFTGNGGTEAFFGQGTRLTVV.

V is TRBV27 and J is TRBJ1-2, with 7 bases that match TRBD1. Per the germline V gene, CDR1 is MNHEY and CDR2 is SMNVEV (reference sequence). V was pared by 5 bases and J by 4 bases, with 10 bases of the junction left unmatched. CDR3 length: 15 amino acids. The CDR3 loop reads CASSAAGQSFYGYTF. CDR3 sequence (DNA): TGTGCCAGCAGTGCCGCGGGACAGAGCTTCTATGGCTACACCTTC.

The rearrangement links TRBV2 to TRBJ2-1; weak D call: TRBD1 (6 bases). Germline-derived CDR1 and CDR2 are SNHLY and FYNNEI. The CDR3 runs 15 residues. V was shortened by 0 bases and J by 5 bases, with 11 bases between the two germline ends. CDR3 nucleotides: TGTGCCAGCAGTGAAGCAACAGGGACCCACAATGAGCAGTTCTTC. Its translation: CASSEATGTHNEQFF.

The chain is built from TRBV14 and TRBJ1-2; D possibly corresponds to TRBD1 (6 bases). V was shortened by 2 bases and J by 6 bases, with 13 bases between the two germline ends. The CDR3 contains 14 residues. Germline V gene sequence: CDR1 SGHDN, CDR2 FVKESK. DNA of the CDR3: TGTGCCAGCAGCCAATTAGGGGGAATGGATGGCTACACCTTC. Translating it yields CASSQLGGMDGYTF.

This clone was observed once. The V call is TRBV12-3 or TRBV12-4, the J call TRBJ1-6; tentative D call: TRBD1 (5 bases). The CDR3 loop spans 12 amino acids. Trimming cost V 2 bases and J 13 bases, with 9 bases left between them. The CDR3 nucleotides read TGTGCCAGCAGTTTACAGGGTTCGCCCCTCCACTTT. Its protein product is CASSLQGSPLHF.

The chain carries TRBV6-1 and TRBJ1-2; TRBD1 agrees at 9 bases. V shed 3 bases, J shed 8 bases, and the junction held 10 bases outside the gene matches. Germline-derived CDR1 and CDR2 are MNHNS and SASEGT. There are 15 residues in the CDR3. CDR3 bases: TGTGCCAGCAGTGAGCGGGGGACAGGGAGCGGCGGCTACACCTTC. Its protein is CASSERGTGSGGYTF.